These T cell receptor beta chains were read from a single sample in a study of blood T cell repertoires in COVID-19. Produced via immunoSEQ multiplex PCR; TCRdb's table is partial and in-frame only. The data contain a few hundred thousand clones, around 82% of them singletons. The source material was PBMCs or T cells enriched from blood (not recorded which). These receptors all come from a man aged 45-65 years who had recovered from COVID-19. The CDR3 runs from the conserved cysteine through the conserved F or W. D genes are given only for firm matches. Expanded clones get a size class; other rows say once, few or many, or leave the size out.

abundance	v_gene	j_gene	d_gene	CDR3nt	CDR3aa
-	TRBV7-9	TRBJ2-2	-	TGTGCCAGCAGCCGACGGACAGTCCTGAACACCGGGGAGCTGTTTTTT	CASSRRTVLNTGELFF
-	TRBV4-2	TRBJ1-1	TRBD1	TGTGCCAGCAGCCAACAGGGGGTCGACACTGAAGCTTTCTTT	CASSQQGVDTEAFF
-	TRBV2	TRBJ1-5	-	TGTGCCAGCAGTGAAGCGCGGGGGGATTCCAATCAGCCCCAGCATTTT	CASSEARGDSNQPQHF
-	TRBV30	TRBJ2-7	-	TGTGCCTGGAGTGCAGAAGCCGGGGAGCAGTACTTC	CAWSAEAGEQYF
-	TRBV30	TRBJ2-3	TRBD1	TGTGCCTGGAGTGTAGGAACAGGGGCTAGCACAGATACGCAGTATTTT	CAWSVGTGASTDTQYF
-	TRBV18	TRBJ2-1	TRBD2	TGTGCCAGCCTAACAACTAGCGGGGGGCCCTACAATGAGCAGTTCTTC	CASLTTSGGPYNEQFF
-	TRBV29-1	TRBJ2-1	-	TGCAGCGTTTGGCAAGACAGCAACAATGAGCAGTTCTTC	CSVWQDSNNEQFF
-	TRBV19	TRBJ1-1	-	TGTGCCAGTAGTATAGGGGGCGGTGGCACTGAAGCTTTCTTT	CASSIGGGGTEAFF
few	TRBV7-8	TRBJ2-7	-	TGTGCCAGCAGCCCCTTTCGGAGCTCGTACGAGCAGTACTTC	CASSPFRSSYEQYF
many	TRBV9	TRBJ2-7	-	TGTGCCAGCCCCTCCCCTCCCGCGGGGTACGAGCAGTACTTC	CASPSPPAGYEQYF
-	TRBV9	TRBJ2-3	-	TGTGCCAGCAGCGCCCTCCGGGGAGAAGGTCAGAAGTATTTT	CASSALRGEGQKYF
-	TRBV9	TRBJ1-4	TRBD1	TGTGCCAGCAGCGTAGGACAGGGGTCTGAAAAACTGTTTTTT	CASSVGQGSEKLFF
-	TRBV5-4	TRBJ2-6	-	TGTGCCAGCAGCTTGTACTCTGGGGCCAACGTCCTGACTTTC	CASSLYSGANVLTF
-	TRBV24-1	TRBJ2-1	-	TGTGCCACCAGTGATCTTGGAGCGGCGGGAAAAAATGAGCAGTTCTTC	CATSDLGAAGKNEQFF
-	TRBV5-1	TRBJ1-4	-	TGCGCCAGCAGCGAACAGGGTGGGGCGCCTAATGAAAAACTGTTTTTT	CASSEQGGAPNEKLFF
few	TRBV19	TRBJ1-1	-	TGTGCCAGTAGTGCGGTTGGGGGGTCCGCGAACACTGAAGCTTTCTTT	CASSAVGGSANTEAFF
-	TRBV19	TRBJ1-5	TRBD1	TGTGCCAGTACCAAGACAGGGTATAGCAATCAGCCCCAGCATTTT	CASTKTGYSNQPQHF
-	TRBV5-1	TRBJ2-1	TRBD2	TGCGCCAGCAGCGAGACTAGCGGGGGGAACAATGAGCAGTTCTTC	CASSETSGGNNEQFF
-	TRBV29-1	TRBJ2-5	TRBD1	TGCAGCGCCCCAGGGGGACAGGGAGGACAGACCCAGTACTTC	CSAPGGQGGQTQYF
once	TRBV7-3	TRBJ1-1	-	TGTGCCAGCAGCTCCAGATGGCGGAGGAACACTGAAGCTTTCTTT	CASSSRWRRNTEAFF
-	TRBV4-2	TRBJ1-1	-	TGTGCCAGCAGCCAAGGTACCAGGGAATCAGGAGCTTTCTTT	CASSQGTRESGAFF
-	TRBV7-2	TRBJ2-7	TRBD1	TGTGCCAGCTCGGGACAGGGACCCTACGAGCAGTACTTC	CASSGQGPYEQYF
-	TRBV19	TRBJ1-2	-	TGTGCCAGTAGGACAGGACACTATGGCTACACCTTC	CASRTGHYGYTF
-	TRBV7-9	TRBJ2-3	-	TGTGCCAGCAAGGATACAGGCCTAAGCACAGATACGCAGTATTTT	CASKDTGLSTDTQYF
-	TRBV3-1/TRBV3-2	TRBJ1-4	TRBD1	TGTGCCAGCAGCCCGGACAGGGTGAATGAAAAACTGTTTTTT	CASSPDRVNEKLFF
few	TRBV7-3	TRBJ1-5	-	TGTGCCAGCAGCTTAAGTCCGGATCAGCCCCAGCATTTT	CASSLSPDQPQHF
-	TRBV2	TRBJ1-5	TRBD1	TGTGCCAGCAGCATAACCGGGACAGGAGAATTTCAGCCCCAGCATTTT	CASSITGTGEFQPQHF
-	TRBV2	TRBJ2-7	TRBD1	TGTGCCAGCAGGGGACAGGGTCCCCACGAGCAGTACTTC	CASRGQGPHEQYF
few	TRBV30	TRBJ1-1	-	TGTGCCTGGAGGGATCTCAGCGGTCGAAACACTGAAGCTTTCTTT	CAWRDLSGRNTEAFF
-	TRBV24-1	TRBJ1-3	-	TGTGCCACCAGTAACAGCCGGAGGGACTCTGGAAACACCATATATTTT	CATSNSRRDSGNTIYF
-	TRBV7-2	TRBJ2-7	TRBD2	TGTGCCAGCAGCTTATCCGAGGGGAGGGCGTCCTACGAGCAGTACTTC	CASSLSEGRASYEQYF
few	TRBV2	TRBJ2-2	-	TGTGCCAGCAGTCACACAGCCGGGGAGCTGTTTTTT	CASSHTAGELFF
few	TRBV19	TRBJ2-2	-	TGTGCCAGTAGTACCCAAGCACAGGGAACCGGGGAGCTGTTTTTT	CASSTQAQGTGELFF
-	TRBV9	TRBJ1-3	-	TGTGCCAGCAGTCCGAGCTCTGGAAACACCATATATTTT	CASSPSSGNTIYF
-	TRBV20-1	TRBJ1-1	-	TGCAGTGCTAGAGCCTTGAGTGAAGCTTTCTTT	CSARALSEAFF
-	TRBV19	TRBJ2-7	-	TGTGCCAGTAGTATGGCCACTAGGCCTATGGGAAGTTACGAGCAGTACTTC	CASSMATRPMGSYEQYF